The next 23 T cell receptor beta chains were all read from a single sample in a study of shared clonotypes between healthy human individuals. Some clones are missing from TCRdb's copy, which holds only in-frame ones; the method was immunoSEQ multiplex PCR. The table shows about 2.4 million clones, with approximately 94% occurring only once. Sequencing was performed on naive CD4+ T cells sorted from blood. Subset specified: CD45RA+ positively selected. These receptors were obtained from a man between 18 and 35 years old in good health.

The chain links TRBV9 to TRBJ2-5, with D maybe TRBD2 (5 bases). Near its end, the DNA agrees better with TRBJ2-7, so the J call may be wrong. CDR3 length: 13 residues. The germline V gene encodes CDR1 SGDLS and CDR2 YYNGEE. The CDR3 is CASSGRDSYEQYF. In DNA, the CDR3 is TGTGCCAGCAGCGGCCGGGACTCCTACGAGCAGTACTTC.

The chain is built from TRBV7-2 and TRBJ2-5; no firm D call. Germline V gene lookup returns CDR1 SGHTA and CDR2 FQGNSA. The CDR3 is 13 amino acids. V lost 4 bases, J lost 7 bases, and 13 bases lay in between. In DNA form, the CDR3 reads TGTGCCAGCAGCTCACTGGCGGAGTCGACCCAGTACTTC. Translating gives CASSSLAESTQYF.

The V call is TRBV29-1, the J call TRBJ2-5; tentative D call: TRBD2 (6 bases). The germline V gene encodes CDR1 SQVTM and CDR2 ANQGSEA. The CDR3 has 11 amino acids. Trimming took 7 bases from V and 4 from J, leaving 10 bases between them. The CDR3 DNA sequence: TGCAGCGAGACTAGTGGAGAGACCCAGTACTTC. It specifies CSETSGETQYF.

This chain uses TRBV4-3 with TRBJ1-1; D is undetermined. The CDR3 contains 14 residues. Germline assignment: CDR1 LGHNA and CDR2 YSLEER. The V end lost 3 bases, the J end lost 2 bases, and 10 bases lay between the germline ends. In DNA, the CDR3 is TGCGCCAGCAGCCAGGGCAACAGCAACACTGAAGCTTTCTTT. Amino acids: CASSQGNSNTEAFF.

V usage is TRBV6-1 and J usage is TRBJ2-7; D is possibly TRBD1 (6 bases). The V end was cut by 4 bases, the J end by 2 bases, with 12 bases between. This CDR3 is 14 amino acids long. Germline V gene data show CDR1 as MNHNS and CDR2 as SASEGT. DNA of the CDR3: TGTGCCAGCAGTGCGGCAGGGGCAGCCTACGAGCAGTACTTC. It is translated as CASSAAGAAYEQYF.

The rearrangement links TRBV7-2 to TRBJ1-5; a possible D gene is TRBD1 (5 bases). Trimming removed 2 bases from V and 10 bases from J, with 9 bases in between. CDR1 and CDR2 (germline): SGHTA, FQGNSA. CDR3 size: 12 residues. The CDR3 sequence: CASSLTGEPQHF. CDR3 DNA: TGTGCCAGCAGCTTAACGGGGGAACCCCAGCATTTT.

CDR3 region: CASTPTSGAYEQYF. For the CDR3, the DNA is TGTGCCAGCACCCCGACTAGCGGGGCCTACGAGCAGTACTTC. This chain uses TRBV6-6 with TRBJ2-7; 11 nucleotides agree with TRBD2. Per the germline V gene, CDR1 is MNHNY and CDR2 is SVGAGI (reference sequence). This CDR3 region has 14 residues. With 7 bases clipped from V and 2 bases from J, the junction kept 4 bases outside the gene matches.

The rearrangement links TRBV7-2 to TRBJ2-1; D not certain. Trimming took 5 bases from V and 2 from J, leaving 16 bases between them. Germline V gives CDR1 SGHTA, CDR2 FQGNSA. CDR3 size: 16 residues. CDR3 in amino acids: CASSPRLKVTYNEQFF. Here the CDR3 DNA reads TGTGCCAGCAGCCCCCGCTTAAAAGTAACCTACAATGAGCAGTTCTTC.

This rearrangement joins TRBV5-4 to TRBJ2-1; 9 nucleotides agree with TRBD1. Germline V lookup: CDR1 SGHNT, CDR2 YYREEE (reference sequence). The trim removed 4 bases at V and 5 bases at J, leaving 7 bases unmatched. CDR3 length: 15 residues. CDR3 coding DNA: TGTGCCAGCAGCACGGACAGGGGCAATCACAATGAGCAGTTCTTC. Translating it yields CASSTDRGNHNEQFF.

The V and J genes are TRBV5-6 and TRBJ1-1, with D tentatively TRBD1 (5 bases). Trimming took off 0 bases at V and 1 base at J, with 13 bases between the two ends. CDR1 is SGHDT, CDR2 YYEEEE, per germline. The CDR3 extends over 16 amino acids. This chain's CDR3 is CASSLAGTTRNTEAFF. The CDR3 nucleotides read TGTGCCAGCAGCTTGGCGGGGACGACGAGGAACACTGAAGCTTTCTTT.

Concerning this clone: A read error may account for a junction end that differs from germline. This chain uses TRBV7-7 with TRBJ2-1; TRBD2 matches at 11 bases. Germline lookup yields CDR1 SSHAT and CDR2 FNYEAQ (reference sequence). The CDR3 runs to 15 residues. The DNA for the CDR3 is TGTGCTAGCAGCATAGCGGGAGGGCCGAGCAATGAGCAGTTCTTC. Translated: CASSIAGGPSNEQFF.

This sequence joins TRBV6-6 and TRBJ1-2, with a possible D match to TRBD1 (5 bases). Germline V gene lookup returns CDR1 MNHNY and CDR2 SVGAGI (reference sequence). CDR3 length: 13 amino acids. The V gene lost 6 bases and the J gene lost 4 bases, with 12 bases spanning the gap. The CDR3: CASRSAGGYGYTF. The CDR3 DNA follows: TGTGCCAGCAGAAGCGCGGGGGGCTATGGCTACACCTTC.

The chain joins TRBV28 to TRBJ1-4; D is possibly TRBD1 (6 bases). V lost 0 bases and J 6 bases, leaving 8 bases between the germline ends. The CDR3 has 14 residues. Germline CDR1 MDHEN, CDR2 SYDVKM. Here the CDR3 reads CASSLWAGDEKLFF. In nucleotides, the CDR3 is TGTGCCAGCAGTTTATGGGCAGGGGATGAAAAACTGTTTTTT.

The V gene is TRBV7-2, the J gene TRBJ2-7; D possibly corresponds to TRBD1 (6 bases). The germline V gene encodes CDR1 SGHTA and CDR2 FQGNSA. This CDR3 spans 15 amino acids. With 3 bases removed from V and 1 base from J, the gap between germline ends came to 13 bases. The CDR3 spells CASSFGDTTSYEQYF. The DNA of the CDR3 is TGTGCCAGCAGCTTCGGGGACACCACTTCCTACGAGCAGTACTTC.

This chain connects TRBV5-1 to TRBJ2-1, with D hard to call. The CDR3 is 14 residues long. The V gene lost 4 bases and the J gene lost 6 bases, with 14 bases spanning the gap. Germline loops: CDR1 SGHRS, CDR2 YFSETQ. The CDR3 reads CASSLGLTLNEQFF. The CDR3 nucleotides are TGCGCCAGCAGCCTGGGCTTAACCCTCAATGAGCAGTTCTTC.

The chain joins TRBV5-8 to TRBJ2-5, with D possibly called TRBD1 or TRBD2 (6 bases each). CDR1 is SGHTS and CDR2 is YDEGEE in the germline V gene. The V gene lost 2 bases and the J gene lost 5 bases, with 10 bases spanning the gap. There are 13 residues in the CDR3. CDR3 nucleotide sequence: TGTGCCAGCAGCTTACAAGGGGGGGAGACCCAGTACTTC. Protein product: CASSLQGGETQYF.

V gene TRBV25-1 combines with J gene TRBJ2-5; D might be TRBD1 or TRBD2, each matching 6 bases. Germline assignment: CDR1 MGHDK and CDR2 SYGVNS. Trimming pared 3 bases from V and 3 bases from J, leaving 11 bases between. This CDR3 is 14 amino acids long. This chain's CDR3 is CASSEGGKKETQYF. In nucleotides, the CDR3 is TGTGCCAGCAGTGAGGGGGGCAAGAAAGAGACCCAGTACTTC.

Regarding this clone: Other DNA sequences in this specimen translate into the identical CDR3. This chain uses TRBV5-4 with TRBJ1-2; a possible D gene is TRBD1 (5 bases). This CDR3 has 15 amino acids. Germline V gives CDR1 SGHNT, CDR2 YYREEE (reference sequence). Trimming took off 0 bases at V and 1 base at J, with 10 bases between the two ends. The CDR3 region is CASSLAGHLNYGYTF. In nucleotides, the CDR3 is TGTGCCAGCAGCTTGGCAGGACACCTTAACTATGGCTACACCTTC.

J is TRBJ2-1 and V is TRBV11-3; 7 bases fit TRBD2. V lost 2 bases and J lost 2; bases outside the gene matches: 6. Germline CDR1 is SGHNT and CDR2 is YENEEA. This CDR3 has 16 residues. CDR3 region: CASSLFGEGAYNEQFF. The CDR3 DNA reads TGTGCCAGCAGCTTATTCGGGGAGGGCGCCTACAATGAGCAGTTCTTC.

The genes are TRBV5-6 and TRBJ1-5, with D hard to call. V was cut by 3 bases and J by 5 bases, with 12 bases left in between. This CDR3 contains 14 residues. Germline loops: CDR1 SGHDT, CDR2 YYEEEE. The CDR3 DNA follows: TGTGCCAGCAGCTGGGGTGTAGAGGATCAGCCCCAGCATTTT. Its translation is CASSWGVEDQPQHF.

The CDR3 DNA is TGTGCCAGCAGTTTACGTAGCAATCAGCCCCAGCATTTT. Its translation: CASSLRSNQPQHF. The V gene is TRBV28, the J gene TRBJ1-5; D is unresolved. This CDR3 has 13 residues. Trimming removed 2 bases from V and 0 bases from J, with 2 bases in between. Per the germline V gene, CDR1 is MDHEN and CDR2 is SYDVKM.

The chain joins TRBV21-1 to TRBJ2-1; the table's D call, TRBD1, has no DNA check behind it. TRBV21-1 is noted as a pseudogene. The CDR3 contains 13 residues. In DNA, the CDR3 is TGTGCCAGCAGGGGACAGGGGAACAATGAGCAGTTCTTC. It translates to CASRGQGNNEQFF.

The chain combines TRBV5-1 with TRBJ2-6; perhaps TRBD1 as D (5 bases). The CDR3 spans 14 residues. V was cut by 4 bases and J by 6 bases, with 11 bases left in between. Germline V CDR1 and CDR2: SGHRS, YFSETQ. CDR3 loop: CASSTTGVANVLTF. The CDR3 nucleotides are TGCGCCAGCAGCACTACAGGAGTGGCCAACGTCCTGACTTTC.